This TCR beta chain was sequenced during a study of T cell clonality in common variable immunodeficiency. Findings and limits, study-wide: CVID subjects had higher TCRbeta clonality than healthy controls, most marked in about a third. Common variable immunodeficiency TCR beta sequences reportedly had fewer deletions and N-nucleotide insertions.

CDR3 size: 14 residues. Trimming stripped 7 bases from V and 6 bases from J, with 22 bases between. CDR1 is SQVTM, CDR2 ANQGSEA, per germline. On this clone: Its antigen is still unknown. The read is 3 residues too short to cover the CDR3 end, so that end is filled in from the germline J gene.

Libraries were prepared by immunoSEQ multiplex PCR; TCRdb keeps only in-frame clonotypes and omits some of them. Its table records roughly 16,000 clones. The TCR originated in a human donor with common variable immunodeficiency. Sequencing was carried out using peripheral blood mononuclear cells. The chain carries TRBV29-1 and TRBJ2-7; a weak D match, TRBD2 (6 bases). The covered CDR3 bases are TGCAGCGGCTCGACTAGTTGGGACCCGGGCGAG. Encoded protein: CSGSTSWDPGE. The whole CDR3 protein reads CSGSTSWDPGEQYF.